This T cell receptor (beta chain) was identified during a study of human T cells and chemical hapten exposure. About the research overall: Chiefly women, the patients showed alopecia areata, totalis or universalis. Study-wide points: DPC sensitization produced no change in TCRs with frequency above 1 in 1000. Expanded TCRs made up significantly more big CDR3 similarity clusters than controls did.

Trimming left V 0 bases short and J 4 bases short, with 13 bases between. This CDR3 region has 15 residues. Germline V gene sequence: CDR1 SGHAT, CDR2 FQNNGV. As to this clonotype: Its antigen is as yet unknown.

MiXCR, run by TCRdb on the RACE reads, gives a single entry per CDR3 protein. Found here are about 82,000 distinct CDR3 sequences, roughly 13% of them singletons; the top ten hold under 6%. Time point noted: patch test 3, about 24 weeks after DPC sensitization. Treatment of the sample: therapeutic diphenylcyclopropenone sensitization with weekly scalp DPC. Specimen: whole blood, collected in connection with sensitization to the hapten diphenylcyclopropenone (DPC). The TCR was taken from a woman between 50 and 59 years old with alopecia areata. Some clones in this sample may be carry-over from other donors' samples. The chain has TRBV11-2 and TRBJ2-7; no firm D call. The CDR3 nucleotides are TGTGCCAGCAGCTTAGAGCGAGGTATCAGTTACGAGCAGTACTTC. Its protein is CASSLERGISYEQYF. Complete variable domain (other parts from reference TRBV11-2 and TRBJ2-7): EAGVAQSPRYKIIEKRQSVAFWCNPISGHATLYWYQQILGQGPKLLIQFQNNGVVDDSQLPKDRFSAERLKGVDSTLKIQPAKLEDSAVYLCASSLERGISYEQYFGPGTRLTVT.